The rows below give T cell receptor beta chains drawn from one sample of a study of graft-versus-host responses after intestinal transplantation. TCRdb's table, derived via immunoSEQ multiplex PCR, lists solely in-frame clones and lacks some. The data hold tens of thousands of clones, with approximately 40% observed a single time. The material was alloreactive CD8+ T cells from a mixed lymphocyte reaction culture, obtained before transplantation. These receptors were obtained from a human patient who was an organ donor for intestinal transplantation. Each CDR3 is given with its conserved first and last residue. Each record gives: J gene, V gene, clone size, D gene, CDR3 DNA, CDR3 protein. D genes are given only for firm matches. Clone size is shown for a subset of rows, as once, few, many or a class of expanded clone.

j_gene: TRBJ2-3; v_gene: TRBV5-7; abundance: few; d_gene: NA; CDR3nt: TGTGCCAGCAGCCGGACAAGGTCCACAGATACGCAGTATTTT; CDR3aa: CASSRTRSTDTQYF
j_gene: TRBJ2-1; v_gene: TRBV19; abundance: NA; d_gene: NA; CDR3nt: TGTGCCAGTAGTATAGACGCGAGCTTCTCCTACAATGAGCAGTTCTTC; CDR3aa: CASSIDASFSYNEQFF
j_gene: TRBJ1-3; v_gene: TRBV7-2; abundance: NA; d_gene: NA; CDR3nt: TGTGCCAGCAGTTTAGTCTCTGGAAACACCATATATTTT; CDR3aa: CASSLVSGNTIYF
j_gene: TRBJ2-6; v_gene: TRBV13; abundance: few; d_gene: NA; CDR3nt: TGTGCCAGCAGCGAACGGTCAGGGGCTGGGGCCAACGTCCTGACTTTC; CDR3aa: CASSERSGAGANVLTF
j_gene: TRBJ2-7; v_gene: TRBV11-2; abundance: few; d_gene: NA; CDR3nt: TGTGCCAGCAGCGTACTCTCGATTTCAGGCGAGCAGTACTTC; CDR3aa: CASSVLSISGEQYF
j_gene: TRBJ2-6; v_gene: TRBV5-8; abundance: few; d_gene: NA; CDR3nt: TGTGCCACACAAAGTCGGGCCAACGTCCTGACTTTC; CDR3aa: CATQSRANVLTF
j_gene: TRBJ2-7; v_gene: TRBV6-6; abundance: few; d_gene: NA; CDR3nt: TGTGCCAGCACCTTGGACCGGCCGTACTTC; CDR3aa: CASTLDRPYF
j_gene: TRBJ1-1; v_gene: TRBV27; abundance: few; d_gene: NA; CDR3nt: TGTGCCAGCAGGGTCGGGGCAGGGACTGAAGCTTTCTTT; CDR3aa: CASRVGAGTEAFF
j_gene: TRBJ2-7; v_gene: TRBV2; abundance: NA; d_gene: TRBD1; CDR3nt: TGTGCGTCGAGGGACAGGGACCACGAGCAGTACTTC; CDR3aa: CASRDRDHEQYF
j_gene: TRBJ2-1; v_gene: TRBV19; abundance: few; d_gene: NA; CDR3nt: TGTGCCAGTAGCCCCGGGCCTGAGCAGTTCTTC; CDR3aa: CASSPGPEQFF
j_gene: TRBJ2-3; v_gene: TRBV13; abundance: few; d_gene: TRBD1; CDR3nt: TGTGCCAGCAGGACAGGGGGCACAGATACGCAGTATTTT; CDR3aa: CASRTGGTDTQYF
j_gene: TRBJ1-1; v_gene: TRBV6-6; abundance: NA; d_gene: NA; CDR3nt: TGTGCCAGCAGTTACCCCTATGAAGCTTTCTTT; CDR3aa: CASSYPYEAFF
j_gene: TRBJ2-7; v_gene: TRBV27; abundance: NA; d_gene: TRBD1; CDR3nt: TGTGCCAGCAGTTCCCGGACAGGGCAAGCCTACGAGCAGTACTTC; CDR3aa: CASSSRTGQAYEQYF
j_gene: TRBJ2-5; v_gene: TRBV7-9; abundance: medium-sized; d_gene: TRBD1; CDR3nt: TGTGCCAGCAGCTTAGTAGCGACAGGGGAAGAGACCCAGTACTTC; CDR3aa: CASSLVATGEETQYF
j_gene: TRBJ2-7; v_gene: TRBV7-9; abundance: NA; d_gene: TRBD2; CDR3nt: TGTGCCAGCAGCTTCGTAGTGTCGGCGGGAGGGCCCCACGAGCAGTACTTC; CDR3aa: CASSFVVSAGGPHEQYF
j_gene: TRBJ1-2; v_gene: TRBV12-5; abundance: few; d_gene: NA; CDR3nt: TGTGCTAGTGGTTTGGTACACTATGGCTACACCTTC; CDR3aa: CASGLVHYGYTF
j_gene: TRBJ2-7; v_gene: TRBV6-5; abundance: NA; d_gene: NA; CDR3nt: TGTGCCAGCAGCAGTGACGGTTCCTACGAGCAGTACTTC; CDR3aa: CASSSDGSYEQYF
j_gene: TRBJ1-1; v_gene: TRBV27; abundance: NA; d_gene: TRBD1; CDR3nt: TGTGCCAGCAGTGTATGGACAGGAAACACTGAAGCTTTCTTT; CDR3aa: CASSVWTGNTEAFF
j_gene: TRBJ2-5; v_gene: TRBV6-5; abundance: NA; d_gene: NA; CDR3nt: TGTGCCAGCACGGACTATTTCCAAGAGACCCAGTACTTC; CDR3aa: CASTDYFQETQYF
j_gene: TRBJ2-7; v_gene: TRBV6-5; abundance: few; d_gene: TRBD2; CDR3nt: TGTGCCAGCAGTTACGGGACTAGCGGGAGCGAGCAGTACTTC; CDR3aa: CASSYGTSGSEQYF